The 12 T cell receptor beta chains presented below share a single source sample, sequenced in a study of early T cells in non-severe SARS-CoV-2 infection (dated by TCRdb to 2020 to 2023). The receptor library was made with 5' RACE. The sequencing machine was a NextSeq 500. TCRdb reworked the public reads: Q25 trimming with fastp, MiXCR clone assembly, productive beta chains retained. Duplicate CDR3 protein sequences are folded into a single record with the most common DNA and genes. The sample yields about 35,000 distinct CDR3 sequences; about 3.9% were counted once. Approximately 6.3% of the sample is in the top ten clones. The source material was whole blood. The receptors come from an adult who was a healthcare worker with PCR-confirmed SARS-CoV-2 infection or an uninfected control (not recorded which).

In its sample, this clonotype was seen many times. The chain has TRBV7-6 and TRBJ2-3; TRBD2 aligns across 9 bases. J was trimmed by 6 bases and V by 5 bases; bases with no gene match: 12. The CDR3 spans 16 residues. The germline V gene encodes CDR1 SGHVS and CDR2 FNYEAQ. The CDR3, as DNA: TGTGCCAGCAGCCGCCGAGGGGGTAGCGGGGGCGATACGCAGTATTTT. Protein product: CASSRRGGSGGDTQYF.

This clonotype was seen a few times. V and J are TRBV18 and TRBJ1-5, with D perhaps TRBD1 (6 bases). Germline CDR1 KGHSH, CDR2 LQKENI. This CDR3 has 15 amino acids. V was cut by 3 bases and J by 0 bases, with 9 bases left in between. CDR3 sequence reads: CASSPTDSSNQPQHF. CDR3 nucleotide sequence: TGTGCCAGCTCACCTACGGACAGTAGCAATCAGCCCCAGCATTTT.

There are many counts of this clonotype. The chain combines TRBV7-9 with TRBJ2-7; no firm D call. The CDR3 contains 15 residues. CDR1 is SEHNR and CDR2 is FQNEAQ in the germline V gene (reference sequence). V was pared by 0 bases and J by 4 bases, with 13 bases between. The CDR3 sequence is CASSLASGGSYEQYF. The CDR3 region has the DNA TGTGCCAGCAGCTTAGCGAGTGGCGGTTCGTACGAGCAGTACTTC. The complete variable domain, with remaining parts taken from reference TRBV7-9 and TRBJ2-7, reads DTGVSQNPRHKITKRGQNVTFRCDPISEHNRLYWYRQTLGQGPEFLTYFQNEAQLEKSRLLSDRFSAERPKGSFSTLEIQRTEQGDSAMYLCASSLASGGSYEQYFGPGTRLTVT.

As regards this clonotype: A single base separates this from a much larger clone, so it may be a read error. V and J are TRBV20-1 and TRBJ2-7; 9 bases are shared with TRBD2. The CDR3 spans 16 residues. Per germline, CDR1 DFQATT and CDR2 SNEGSKA (reference sequence). The CDR3 region is CSAREGPGLANYEEYF. Written as DNA, the CDR3 is TGCAGTGCTAGAGAGGGGCCGGGACTAGCAAACTACGAGGAGTACTTC.

This clonotype was detected many times. The J gene is TRBJ2-2, the V gene TRBV12-3 or TRBV12-4, with D possibly TRBD1 on 6 matching bases. The ends were cut back, 6 bases at V and 3 bases at J, with 14 bases in the middle. This CDR3 has 15 residues. Here the CDR3 DNA reads TGTGCCAGCAGCCCCGTGGGGGCGGACACCGGGGAGCTGTTTTTT. Protein: CASSPVGADTGELFF.

The CDR3 spells CASSIPGQRQDTQYF. In nucleotides, the CDR3 is TGTGCCAGCAGCATCCCGGGACAACGGCAGGATACGCAGTATTTT. This chain connects TRBV7-2 to TRBJ2-3, with a possible D match to TRBD1 (6 bases). This CDR3 comprises 15 residues. CDR1 is SGHTA and CDR2 is FQGNSA in the germline V gene. Trimming removed 5 bases at V and 6 bases at J, with 18 bases between.

This clonotype has ten or more counts. The chain employs TRBV19 and TRBJ2-1; a possible D gene is TRBD2 (6 bases). The CDR3 extends over 16 amino acids. Trimming cost V 7 bases and J 4 bases, with 20 bases left between them. Per germline, CDR1 LNHDA and CDR2 SQIVND (reference sequence). The CDR3 DNA reads as TGTGCCAGTACCCCCGGGTGGGCTAGCGAATACAATGAGCAGTTCTTC. Encoded protein: CASTPGWASEYNEQFF.

This clonotype has ten or more counts. This chain connects TRBV7-6 to TRBJ2-2, with D possibly being TRBD1 (5 bases). CDR1 and CDR2 (germline): SGHVS, FNYEAQ. Trimming shortened V by 3 bases and J by 6 bases, and 14 bases separated the two germline ends. The CDR3 sequence is 15 residues long. CDR3 region: CASSFQGAIPGELFF. Here the CDR3 DNA reads TGTGCCAGCAGCTTCCAAGGGGCAATTCCCGGGGAGCTGTTTTTT.

The gene calls are TRBV18 and TRBJ2-7; the D gene is possibly TRBD1 (6 bases). V lost 3 bases and J 1 base, leaving 10 bases between the germline ends. The CDR3 has 14 amino acids. The V gene's germline CDR1 is KGHSH and CDR2 LQKENI. The CDR3 nucleotides are TGTGCCAGCTCACCGGGGGCTCCATCCTACGAGCAGTACTTC. Translated, it gives CASSPGAPSYEQYF.

This clonotype was observed many times. The V call is TRBV6-1, the J call TRBJ2-6, with D hard to call. The V gene lost 9 bases and the J gene lost 0 bases, with 12 bases spanning the gap. This CDR3 spans 15 amino acids. Germline V CDR1 and CDR2: MNHNS, SASEGT. This chain's CDR3 is CASIPESSGANVLTF. Written as DNA, the CDR3 is TGTGCCAGTATACCAGAGAGCTCTGGGGCCAACGTCCTGACTTTC.

At least ten counts were recorded for this clonotype. V and J are TRBV7-9 and TRBJ2-5; TRBD2 agrees at 7 bases. This CDR3 is 16 amino acids long. J lost 2 bases, V lost 6 bases, and 12 bases had no gene match. Looked up from germline, CDR1 is SEHNR and CDR2 is FQNEAQ (reference sequence). CDR3 bases: TGTGCCAGCAGTCGATGGGGAGGGGAAACTCAAGAGACCCAGTACTTC. Residues: CASSRWGGETQETQYF.

Many counts were recorded for this clonotype. The chain links TRBV3-1 to TRBJ2-1; 10 bases match TRBD2. CDR3 length equals 14 residues. Germline-derived CDR1 and CDR2 are LGHDT and YNNKEL (reference sequence). V lost 4 bases, J lost 7 bases, and 4 bases stayed unmatched. Written as DNA, the CDR3 is TGTGCCAGCAGCCCGGGACTAGCGAGGAATGAGCAGTTCTTC. This codes for CASSPGLARNEQFF.